The T cell receptor (beta chain) described here comes from a study of graft-versus-host responses after intestinal transplantation. Trimming cost V 0 bases and J 5 bases, with 9 bases left between them. The germline CDR1 and CDR2 sequences are LGHNA and YNFKEQ. This CDR3 is 14 amino acids long. Study observations and caveats: Peak circulating GvH clone levels were associated with early post-transplant HvG declines.

The repertoire was sequenced with immunoSEQ multiplex PCR; TCRdb's copy has only in-frame clones and lacks some. The sample has tens of thousands of clones, about 94% seen once. As concerns this clone: What it binds is not known.

The TCR sequence derives from a human donor who was the organ donor for an intestinal transplant. The rearrangement joins TRBV4-2 to TRBJ2-3; D call uncertain. This specimen consisted of unstimulated CD4+ T cells sorted from spleen or lymph node cells, obtained before transplant. In nucleotides, the CDR3 is TGTGCCAGCAGCCAAGACATCACCATAGATACGCAGTATTTT. It encodes CASSQDITIDTQYF.